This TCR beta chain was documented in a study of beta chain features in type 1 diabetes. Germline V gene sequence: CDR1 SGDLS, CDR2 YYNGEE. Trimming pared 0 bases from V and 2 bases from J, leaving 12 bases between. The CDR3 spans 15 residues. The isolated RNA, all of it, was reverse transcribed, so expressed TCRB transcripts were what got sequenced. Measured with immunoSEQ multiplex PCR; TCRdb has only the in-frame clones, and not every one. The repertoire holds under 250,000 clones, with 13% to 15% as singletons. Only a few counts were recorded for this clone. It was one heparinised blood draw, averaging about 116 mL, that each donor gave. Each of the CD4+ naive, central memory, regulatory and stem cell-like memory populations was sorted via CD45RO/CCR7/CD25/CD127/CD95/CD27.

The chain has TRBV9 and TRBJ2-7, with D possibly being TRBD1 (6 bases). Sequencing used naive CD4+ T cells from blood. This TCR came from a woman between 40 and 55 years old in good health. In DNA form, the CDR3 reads TGTGCCAGCAGCGTAGAAGGGGGTAAGACCTACGAGCAGTACTTC. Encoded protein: CASSVEGGKTYEQYF.